A selection of T cell receptor beta chains follows, all from one sample in a study of T-cell memory formation after mild COVID-19. MiXCR, applied by TCRdb to the 5' RACE reads, yields one record per CDR3 protein. This table has around 390,000 distinct CDR3 sequences, approximately 16% appearing once. The specimen sequenced was PBMCs or a T cell subset sorted from them (not recorded which). These receptors came from a man between 18 and 29 years old who had mild COVID-19 (a few samples of this study predate the infection). Cell type and time point are not known. Both conserved end residues are part of each CDR3. Fields, in order: J gene, clone size, V gene, D gene, CDR3 protein, CDR3 DNA. D genes are given only for firm matches. Clone size appears in some rows only: once, few, many, or a class for an expanded clone.

j_gene: TRBJ2-3
abundance: .
v_gene: TRBV25-1
d_gene: .
CDR3aa: CASSESLFTQYF
CDR3nt: TGTGCCAGCAGTGAATCGCTTTTTACGCAGTATTTT

j_gene: TRBJ2-3
abundance: .
v_gene: TRBV12-3/TRBV12-4
d_gene: .
CDR3aa: CASRRTPKYTDTQYF
CDR3nt: TGTGCCAGCAGGAGGACGCCGAAGTACACAGATACGCAGTATTTT

j_gene: TRBJ2-2
abundance: .
v_gene: TRBV7-7
d_gene: .
CDR3aa: CASGRRSTGELFF
CDR3nt: TGTGCCAGCGGAAGGAGGTCCACCGGGGAGCTGTTTTTT

j_gene: TRBJ2-7
abundance: .
v_gene: TRBV9
d_gene: TRBD2
CDR3aa: CASSAGLAASYEQYF
CDR3nt: TGTGCCAGCAGCGCGGGACTAGCGGCCTCCTACGAGCAGTACTTC

j_gene: TRBJ1-5
abundance: .
v_gene: TRBV7-2
d_gene: .
CDR3aa: CASSRTVDNQPQHF
CDR3nt: TGTGCCAGCAGCCGGACGGTTGACAATCAGCCCCAGCATTTT

j_gene: TRBJ2-7
abundance: .
v_gene: TRBV5-1
d_gene: .
CDR3aa: CASSLGQGLREQYF
CDR3nt: TGCGCCAGCAGCTTGGGGCAGGGCCTCAGAGAGCAGTACTTC

j_gene: TRBJ2-1
abundance: .
v_gene: TRBV5-1
d_gene: .
CDR3aa: CASSEMTVDEQFF
CDR3nt: TGCGCCAGCAGCGAAATGACCGTCGATGAGCAGTTCTTC

j_gene: TRBJ1-1
abundance: once
v_gene: TRBV12-3/TRBV12-4
d_gene: TRBD1
CDR3aa: CASSLASTGLRTEAFF
CDR3nt: TGTGCCAGCAGTTTAGCATCGACAGGGTTGAGGACTGAAGCTTTCTTT

j_gene: TRBJ2-7
abundance: few
v_gene: TRBV4-3
d_gene: .
CDR3aa: CASSREHRYIDEQYF
CDR3nt: TGCGCCAGCAGCCGTGAACACAGGTATATCGACGAGCAGTACTTC

j_gene: TRBJ2-2
abundance: .
v_gene: TRBV7-2
d_gene: .
CDR3aa: CASLLRRGAGELFF
CDR3nt: TGTGCCAGCCTCCTTAGGCGAGGCGCCGGGGAGCTGTTTTTT